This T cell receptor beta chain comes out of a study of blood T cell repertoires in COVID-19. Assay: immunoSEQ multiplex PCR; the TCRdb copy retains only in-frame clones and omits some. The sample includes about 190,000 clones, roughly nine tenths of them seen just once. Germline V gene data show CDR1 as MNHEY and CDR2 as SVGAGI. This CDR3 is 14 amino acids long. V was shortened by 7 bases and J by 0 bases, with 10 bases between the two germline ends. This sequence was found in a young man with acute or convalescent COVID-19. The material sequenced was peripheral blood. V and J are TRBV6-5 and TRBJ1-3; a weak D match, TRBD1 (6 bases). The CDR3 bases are TGTGCCAGCACGAGGGGGTACTCTGGAAACACCATATATTTT. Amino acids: CASTRGYSGNTIYF.